These 10 T cell receptor beta chains share one sample of origin, sequenced in a study of T cells expressing NK-cell markers. TCRdb reprocessed the 5' RACE reads, with one entry per CDR3 protein and no DNA. This repertoire includes a few hundred thousand distinct CDR3 sequences. The sequenced material came from blood T cells: a sorted CD56 or NKG2C T cell subset, CD4+ or CD8+ T cells, or bulk PBMC T cells (not recorded which). The receptors were gathered from a man aged 18 to 30 in good health.

The gene calls are TRBV20-1 and TRBJ2-3. The CDR3 length is 14 residues. The germline CDR1 and CDR2 sequences are DFQATT and SNEGSKA (reference sequence). The CDR3 region is CSASPMSSTDTQYF.

The rearrangement uses TRBV2 and TRBJ1-5. In germline, CDR1 is SNHLY, CDR2 FYNNEI. This CDR3 has 14 amino acids. CDR3 region: CASNGRYSNQPQHF.

CDR3: CSAGTDGNIQYF. The chain combines TRBV29-1 with TRBJ2-4; TCRdb's assignment of TRBD2 cannot be checked, as there is no DNA. Germline V lookup: CDR1 SQVTM, CDR2 ANQGSEA. The CDR3 length is 12 residues.

The rearrangement links TRBV5-4 to TRBJ2-3; TCRdb returns TRBD2, unconfirmable since there is no DNA. Germline V gene data show CDR1 as SGHNT and CDR2 as YYREEE (reference sequence). This CDR3 contains 16 residues. CDR3 amino acids: CASSPGGLARTDTQYF.

V is TRBV9 and J is TRBJ1-3; the D gene TCRdb calls, TRBD1, cannot be checked with no DNA. The CDR3 covers 15 residues. Germline V gene lookup returns CDR1 SGDLS and CDR2 YYNGEE. The CDR3 protein is CASSADRGGGNTIYF.

This chain connects TRBV20-1 to TRBJ1-5. Germline-derived CDR1 and CDR2 are DFQATT and SNEGSKA (reference sequence). The CDR3 contains 18 residues. The CDR3 loop reads CSARKSDMMGISNQPQHF.

The chain carries TRBV11-2 and TRBJ2-5. CDR3 length equals 12 residues. From germline, CDR1 is SGHAT and CDR2 FQNNGV. CDR3 sequence: CASSLRDQTQYF. Combining the CDR3 with reference TRBV11-2 and TRBJ2-5 gives the whole variable domain EAGVAQSPRYKIIEKRQSVAFWCNPISGHATLYWYQQILGQGPKLLIQFQNNGVVDDSQLPKDRFSAERLKGVDSTLKIQPAKLEDSAVYLCASSLRDQTQYFGPGTRLLVL.

V is TRBV5-1 and J is TRBJ2-1. CDR3 length: 13 residues. Germline V gene sequence: CDR1 SGHRS, CDR2 YFSETQ. This chain's CDR3 is CASDRGRRNEQFF.

The chain recombines TRBV20-1 with TRBJ2-5; TCRdb proposes TRBD1, but this gene call is untestable without DNA. Germline V lookup: CDR1 DFQATT, CDR2 SNEGSKA (reference sequence). The CDR3 has 14 residues. The chain's CDR3 is CSAGTGGNQETQYF.

The rearrangement uses TRBV6-5 and TRBJ2-3. The CDR3 spans 12 residues. Germline V lookup: CDR1 MNHEY, CDR2 SVGAGI. CDR3 loop: CASSYSRDTQYF.